These 22 T cell receptor beta chains originate from one sample sequenced in a study of T cell responses to AZD1222 COVID-19 vaccine. Profiling relied on immunoSEQ multiplex PCR, and the TCRdb table lists in-frame clones only, not all of them. The sample includes around 110,000 clones, roughly 85% of them seen just once. The material was peripheral blood, obtained on day 0 of MenACWY control vaccination. The origin of the receptors is an adult in good health.

This rearrangement joins TRBV5-4 to TRBJ2-4; the D call may be TRBD1 or TRBD2 (6 bases each). This CDR3 spans 14 amino acids. Trimming shortened V by 2 bases and J by 8 bases, and 14 bases separated the two germline ends. Germline values: CDR1 SGHNT, CDR2 YYREEE (reference sequence). The CDR3 DNA sequence: TGTGCCAGCAGCTTCTACGGGGGCGCAGACATTCAGTACTTC. Translation: CASSFYGGADIQYF.

The chain links TRBV7-9 to TRBJ1-4; no clear D. CDR3 size: 15 residues. Germline CDR1 is SEHNR and CDR2 is FQNEAQ (reference sequence). V shed 0 bases and J shed 4 bases, with 9 bases lying between them. Here the CDR3 reads CASSLALGGNEKLFF. The CDR3 DNA is TGTGCCAGCAGCTTAGCTCTGGGTGGTAATGAAAAACTGTTTTTT.

J is TRBJ2-7 and V is TRBV25-1; D is unresolved. CDR3 length equals 13 residues. Per germline, CDR1 MGHDK and CDR2 SYGVNS. The V gene lost 5 bases and the J gene lost 6 bases, with 14 bases spanning the gap. CDR3 in DNA: TGTGCCAGCAGTAGTACAGCTGGGCTCGAGCAGTACTTC. Translated, it gives CASSSTAGLEQYF.

The V and J genes are TRBV6-6 and TRBJ1-5; the match to TRBD1 covers 9 bases. Germline V gene sequence: CDR1 MNHNY, CDR2 SVGAGI (reference sequence). The V segment lost 6 bases and the J segment 5 bases; nucleotides outside the gene matches: 11. The CDR3 has 16 amino acids. The CDR3 is CASRPTGTGKYQPQHF. CDR3 coding DNA: TGTGCCAGCAGACCCACGGGGACAGGGAAATATCAGCCCCAGCATTTT.

The V and J genes are TRBV4-3 and TRBJ1-1; D perhaps matches TRBD1 (5 bases). V dropped 1 base and J dropped 0 bases, with 15 bases sitting between them. CDR3 size: 17 residues. The germline V gene has CDR1 LGHNA and CDR2 YSLEER. CDR3 sequence (DNA): TGCGCCAGCAGCCAAGGAGGGAGCGGACAAGTGAACACTGAAGCTTTCTTT. It yields the protein CASSQGGSGQVNTEAFF.

This clone was detected only once. CDR3 nucleotide sequence: TGTGCCAGCAGCGATTTATGGGATGAGCAGTTCTTC. Amino acids: CASSDLWDEQFF. This rearrangement joins TRBV25-1 to TRBJ2-1; D gene unclear. The germline V gene encodes CDR1 MGHDK and CDR2 SYGVNS. CDR3 length: 12 amino acids. Trimming removed 6 bases from V and 8 bases from J, with 11 bases in between.

The rearrangement links TRBV28 to TRBJ1-6; D is ambiguous. With 7 bases removed from V and 4 bases from J, the gap between germline ends came to 11 bases. Germline assignment: CDR1 MDHEN and CDR2 SYDVKM. The CDR3 length is 14 residues. In nucleotides, the CDR3 is TGTGCCAGCATAGGGAATTTTTATAATTCACCCCTCCACTTT. This translates into CASIGNFYNSPLHF.

The chain employs TRBV27 and TRBJ2-3, with D perhaps matching TRBD2 (5 bases). The ends were cut back, 1 base at V and 0 bases at J, with 11 bases in the middle. The germline V gene encodes CDR1 MNHEY and CDR2 SMNVEV (reference sequence). The CDR3 contains 16 residues. The CDR3 here is CASSLLTGFSTDTQYF. The CDR3 DNA is TGTGCCAGCAGTTTATTGACGGGGTTTAGCACAGATACGCAGTATTTT.

The V gene is TRBV5-4, the J gene TRBJ2-7; possible D gene TRBD1, 5 bases. The germline gives CDR1 SGHNT, CDR2 YYREEE (reference sequence). The CDR3 contains 11 residues. V dropped 4 bases and J dropped 7 bases, with 9 bases sitting between them. CDR3 region: CASSQGGEQYF. Here the CDR3 DNA reads TGTGCCAGCAGCCAGGGCGGAGAGCAGTACTTC.

This chain joins TRBV19 and TRBJ1-6; a possible D gene is TRBD1 (6 bases). The CDR3 runs 14 residues. The V end lost 4 bases, the J end lost 7 bases, and 11 bases lay between the germline ends. Germline V CDR1 and CDR2: LNHDA, SQIVND (reference sequence). Here the CDR3 DNA reads TGTGCCAGTAGTAGTCGACAGGTCAATTCACCCCTCCACTTT. It is translated as CASSSRQVNSPLHF.

CDR3 in amino acids: CASTSKGGGQNEQFF. CDR3 DNA: TGTGCCAGCACCTCAAAGGGAGGGGGGCAAAATGAGCAGTTCTTC. The gene calls are TRBV21-1 and TRBJ2-1; the table assigns TRBD2, which was not confirmed against the DNA. TRBV21-1 is noted as a pseudogene. This CDR3 spans 15 amino acids.

The chain carries TRBV27 and TRBJ2-7, with 7 bases fitting TRBD2. Germline CDR1 MNHEY, CDR2 SMNVEV (reference sequence). V shed 0 bases and J 9 bases; nucleotides not matched to a gene: 11. The CDR3 is 15 amino acids. CDR3 nucleotides: TGTGCCAGCAGTTTATCGGGGACCGGCGGGGGTGTGCAGTACTTC. It is translated as CASSLSGTGGGVQYF.

This clone was observed once. V usage is TRBV18 and J usage is TRBJ2-2, with a weak D call TRBD1 (6 bases). Germline loops: CDR1 KGHSH, CDR2 LQKENI. The CDR3 has 15 residues. Trimming took off 3 bases at V and 0 bases at J, with 8 bases between the two ends. The CDR3 loop is CASSPDSANTGELFF. The DNA for the CDR3 is TGTGCCAGCTCACCGGACAGCGCGAACACCGGGGAGCTGTTTTTT. Together with reference TRBV18 and TRBJ2-2, the CDR3 gives the full variable domain: NAGVMQNPRHLVRRRGQEARLRCSPMKGHSHVYWYRQLPEEGLKFMVYLQKENIIDESGMPKERFSAEFPKEGPSILRIQQVVRGDSAAYFCASSPDSANTGELFFGEGSRLTVL.

This chain links TRBV5-1 with TRBJ2-2; possibly TRBD1 for D (6 bases). Germline V lookup: CDR1 SGHRS, CDR2 YFSETQ. V was pared by 4 bases and J by 5 bases, with 21 bases between. There are 17 residues in the CDR3. CDR3 amino acids: CASSPRIGGRQTGELFF. The CDR3 DNA reads as TGCGCCAGCAGCCCGCGTATAGGGGGACGGCAAACCGGGGAGCTGTTTTTT.

This clone was detected a few times. The V and J genes are TRBV18 and TRBJ2-3, with TRBD1 identical over 11 bases. Germline-derived CDR1 and CDR2 are KGHSH and LQKENI. The CDR3 extends over 16 amino acids. The junction had 5 bases not matched to a gene; V was cut back by 4 bases and J by 2 bases. As DNA, the CDR3 is TGTGCCAGCTCACAAGGACAGGGGGCATCCACAGATACGCAGTATTTT. It is translated as CASSQGQGASTDTQYF.

V and J are TRBV5-1 and TRBJ1-1; D call uncertain. Between the trimmed V and J ends, which lost 0 bases and 7 bases, there was a span of 10 bases. Germline-derived CDR1 and CDR2 are SGHRS and YFSETQ. This CDR3 spans 13 amino acids. The CDR3 DNA reads as TGCGCCAGCAGCTTGGTCATGGAGGGTGAAGCTTTCTTT. It encodes CASSLVMEGEAFF.

The chain has TRBV10-3 and TRBJ2-7; 11 bases line up with TRBD1. The CDR3 has 15 residues. Per the germline V gene, CDR1 is ENHRY and CDR2 is SYGVKD. V lost 6 bases to trimming and J lost 4 bases; unmatched junction nucleotides: 8. This CDR3 reads CAISHGQGAGYEQYF. The CDR3 DNA reads as TGTGCCATCAGCCATGGACAGGGGGCAGGTTACGAGCAGTACTTC.

The V gene is TRBV4-1, the J gene TRBJ1-1; 7 nucleotides match TRBD1. The J segment lost 4 bases and the V segment lost 0 bases, leaving 2 bases of the junction unmatched. The CDR3 covers 14 residues. Germline CDR1 reads MGHRA; CDR2 reads YSYEKL. The CDR3 here is CASSQDSGGTEAFF. DNA for the CDR3: TGCGCCAGCAGCCAAGATTCAGGGGGCACTGAAGCTTTCTTT.

The chain uses TRBV20-1 and TRBJ2-2; D unresolved. The germline V and J ends were trimmed by 7 bases and 1 base, with 10 bases remaining between them. Germline V gene sequence: CDR1 DFQATT, CDR2 SNEGSKA (reference sequence). CDR3 length: 13 residues. CDR3 nucleotides: TGCAGTGTTAGTGAATGGAACACCGGGGAGCTGTTTTTT. It encodes CSVSEWNTGELFF.

The V gene is TRBV3-1 (or the pseudogene TRBV3-2), the J gene TRBJ2-3, with D perhaps being TRBD1 or TRBD2 (5 bases each). CDR1 is LGHDT, CDR2 YNNKEL, per germline (reference sequence). Trimming removed 4 bases from V and 6 bases from J, with 23 bases in between. There are 17 residues in the CDR3. CDR3 coding DNA: TGTGCCAGCAGCCGGAAGAGTTCGGGACCCTTCCTTGATACGCAGTATTTT. Its translation is CASSRKSSGPFLDTQYF.

This clone was seen once. The rearrangement links TRBV3-1 (or the pseudogene TRBV3-2) to TRBJ2-3; D perhaps matches TRBD1 (5 bases). The V end was cut by 0 bases, the J end by 4 bases, with 11 bases between. The CDR3 totals 15 residues. Per germline, CDR1 LGHDT and CDR2 YNNKEL (reference sequence). The CDR3 DNA is TGTGCCAGCAGCCAAGATCACCAGGGCGCAGATACGCAGTATTTT. Translating gives CASSQDHQGADTQYF.

This clone has more than one count but fewer than ten. This chain uses TRBV6-2 or TRBV6-3 with TRBJ1-1; weak D call: TRBD1 (6 bases). Germline CDR1 and CDR2: MNHEY and SVGEGT. The CDR3 is 17 residues long. V was pared by 2 bases and J by 1 base, with 17 bases between. Written as DNA, the CDR3 is TGTGCCAGCAGTTACGACCCGCGTGGAGGGGGGAACACTGAAGCTTTCTTT. The encoded protein is CASSYDPRGGGNTEAFF.